This passage covers 32 T cell receptor beta chains from one sample sequenced in a study of cytomegalovirus exposure and HLA in healthy donors. The PCR employed 60 Vbeta primers together with 13 Jbeta primers. Sequenced by immunoSEQ multiplex PCR; TCRdb stores in-frame clones only, minus some. The profile shows 150,000 to 200,000 clones, approximately 67% of them singletons. The sample consisted of PBMCs. Receptors were obtained from a woman aged 18-29 years in good health and CMV-seropositive.

V usage is TRBV7-9 and J usage is TRBJ1-5; TRBD1 agrees at 7 bases. The CDR3 runs to 17 residues. Trimming cost V 3 bases and J 2 bases; bases outside gene matches: 10. Germline V lookup: CDR1 SEHNR, CDR2 FQNEAQ (reference sequence). CDR3 sequence reads: CASSFGSGGSGNQPQHF. The CDR3 nucleotides read TGTGCCAGCAGCTTTGGGTCAGGGGGGTCGGGCAATCAGCCCCAGCATTTT.

The gene calls are TRBV28 and TRBJ2-7; TRBD1 matches 10 bases. The germline V gene encodes CDR1 MDHEN and CDR2 SYDVKM. The ends lost 7 bases at V and 3 bases at J; junction bases unmatched: 6. CDR3 length equals 14 residues. For the CDR3, the DNA is TGTGCCAGCACCCGGGACAGGGGCCTCTACGAGCAGTACTTC. Its translation: CASTRDRGLYEQYF.

This clone was seen only a few times. The chain recombines TRBV2 with TRBJ1-1, with D perhaps TRBD1 (5 bases). The CDR3 contains 15 residues. V was trimmed by 4 bases and J by 1 base, leaving 13 bases between them. Germline CDR1 and CDR2: SNHLY and FYNNEI. CDR3 loop: CASSGNLGGNTEAFF. The CDR3 region has the DNA TGTGCCAGCAGTGGGAACCTCGGGGGGAACACTGAAGCTTTCTTT.

The chain carries TRBV10-2 and TRBJ1-1, with D possibly TRBD1 on 6 matching bases. The CDR3 consists of 13 residues. Germline-derived CDR1 and CDR2 are WSHSY and SAAADI. V lost 7 bases to trimming and J lost 1 base, with 10 bases between them. CDR3 in amino acids: CASTRGRNTEAFF. DNA of the CDR3: TGCGCCAGCACTAGGGGGAGGAACACTGAAGCTTTCTTT.

The chain has TRBV19 and TRBJ2-3, with TRBD2 matching 9 bases. CDR3 length: 14 residues. CDR1 and CDR2 from the germline V gene are LNHDA and SQIVND (reference sequence). Trimming removed 2 bases from V and 6 bases from J; junction bases left unmatched: 3. The DNA of the CDR3 is TGTGCCAGTAGTATACTAGCGGGAACGGATACGCAGTATTTT. Amino acid sequence: CASSILAGTDTQYF. Full variable domain (rest looked up from reference TRBV19 and TRBJ2-3): DGGITQSPKYLFRKEGQNVTLSCEQNLNHDAMYWYRQDPGQGLRLIYYSQIVNDFQKGDIAEGYSVSREKKESFPLTVTSAQKNPTAFYLCASSILAGTDTQYFGPGTRLTVL.

This clone was observed a single time. The J gene is TRBJ2-7, the V gene TRBV7-2; D remains ambiguous. CDR1 is SGHTA and CDR2 is FQGNSA in the germline V gene. With 5 bases removed from V and 3 bases from J, the gap between germline ends came to 20 bases. This CDR3 is 16 amino acids long. Here the CDR3 reads CASSPSWPLRDYEQYF. CDR3 sequence (DNA): TGTGCCAGCAGCCCTAGTTGGCCCCTCAGAGACTACGAGCAGTACTTC.

V and J are TRBV6-6 and TRBJ1-1, with 7 bases identical to TRBD1. The CDR3 spans 14 residues. Looked up from germline, CDR1 is MNHNY and CDR2 is SVGAGI (reference sequence). Trimming removed 3 bases from V and 5 bases from J; junction bases left unmatched: 6. CDR3 in DNA: TGTGCCAGCAGTTATCCGACAGGGCGAACTGAAGCTTTCTTT. Its translation is CASSYPTGRTEAFF.

This chain uses TRBV14 with TRBJ2-7; D may be TRBD1 (5 bases). CDR3 length equals 16 residues. V gave up 0 bases and J gave up 0 bases, with 12 bases separating them. Germline V gene lookup returns CDR1 SGHDN and CDR2 FVKESK. CDR3 nucleotide sequence: TGTGCCAGCAGCCAAGAACGGCAGGGTAGCTCCTACGAGCAGTACTTC. Translated, it gives CASSQERQGSSYEQYF.

A single count supports this clone. This rearrangement joins TRBV18 to TRBJ1-6, with TRBD1 identical over 8 bases. The germline V gene encodes CDR1 KGHSH and CDR2 LQKENI. CDR3 size: 14 residues. The V and J ends lost 6 bases and 10 bases, in that order; junction bases with no gene match: 8. CDR3 nucleotide sequence: TGTGCCAGCTCCCGGGACAGGAGTCAATCACCCCTCCACTTT. Its translation is CASSRDRSQSPLHF.

J is TRBJ2-1 and V is TRBV19; D is possibly TRBD2 (6 bases). V shed 5 bases and J shed 8 bases, with 16 bases lying between them. CDR1 LNHDA and CDR2 SQIVND come from the germline V gene (reference sequence). The CDR3 spans 14 residues. CDR3 nucleotides: TGTGCCAGTAGTTGGGGGGAGGTTCCTGATGAGCAGTTCTTC. Its protein is CASSWGEVPDEQFF.

The V gene is TRBV6-6, the J gene TRBJ1-1, with 7 bases matching TRBD1. This CDR3 contains 13 residues. V lost 7 bases, J lost 10 bases, and 12 bases stayed unmatched. CDR1 is MNHNY, CDR2 SVGAGI, per germline (reference sequence). The CDR3 loop reads CASTYTGAGRAFF. The CDR3 coding sequence is TGTGCCAGCACATATACAGGGGCCGGTAGAGCTTTCTTT.

This clone has just a few counts. The V and J genes are TRBV4-3 and TRBJ2-7; 12 bases are a match to TRBD2. The CDR3 covers 15 residues. In germline, CDR1 is LGHNA, CDR2 YSLEER. J gave up 4 bases and V 2 bases, and 3 bases lay outside the gene matches. CDR3 amino acids: CASSQLAGGRYEQYF. CDR3 DNA: TGCGCCAGCAGCCAACTAGCGGGGGGGCGTTACGAGCAGTACTTC.

V and J are TRBV6-6 and TRBJ2-5; 7 bases are shared with TRBD2. The closer fit of TRBJ2-7 to the DNA end suggests the J call may be wrong. The germline V gene has CDR1 MNHNY and CDR2 SVGAGI (reference sequence). The CDR3 runs 14 residues. The CDR3 sequence: CASTNGGFSYEQYF. The CDR3 DNA sequence: TGTGCCAGCACCAACGGGGGGTTCTCCTACGAGCAGTACTTC.

The chain links TRBV15 to TRBJ1-6; D may be TRBD1 (6 bases). Germline V CDR1 and CDR2: LNHNV, YYDKDF (reference sequence). The CDR3 totals 17 residues. The V end was cut by 0 bases, the J end by 2 bases, with 11 bases between. The chain's CDR3 is CATSRDWGGAYNSPLHF. CDR3 in DNA: TGTGCCACCAGCAGAGATTGGGGGGGCGCCTATAATTCACCCCTCCACTTT. The entire variable domain, with the rest obtained from reference TRBV15 and TRBJ1-6, is as follows: DAMVIQNPRYQVTQFGKPVTLSCSQTLNHNVMYWYQQKSSQAPKLLFHYYDKDFNNEADTPDNFQSRRPNTSFCFLDIRSPGLGDTAMYLCATSRDWGGAYNSPLHFGNGTRLTVT.

The gene calls are TRBV9 and TRBJ2-7; maybe TRBD1 (6 bases). The CDR3 contains 15 residues. Germline CDR1 is SGDLS and CDR2 is YYNGEE. Trimming pared 0 bases from V and 3 bases from J, leaving 13 bases between. The CDR3 loop is CASSVGGGEGYEQYF. The DNA for the CDR3 is TGTGCCAGCAGCGTAGGAGGGGGAGAAGGCTACGAGCAGTACTTC.

The chain is built from TRBV7-8 and TRBJ2-1; the D gene is possibly TRBD2 (7 bases). V lost 4 bases, J lost 6 bases, and 16 bases lay in between. The CDR3 has 15 amino acids. Germline-derived CDR1 and CDR2 are SGHVS and FQNEAQ. The CDR3 spells CASSWGAGAVNEQFF. DNA for the CDR3: TGTGCCAGCAGCTGGGGGGCGGGAGCGGTCAATGAGCAGTTCTTC.

The chain recombines TRBV7-2 with TRBJ1-5, with D unclear. In germline, CDR1 is SGHTA, CDR2 FQGNSA. Trimming shortened V by 3 bases and J by 6 bases, and 15 bases separated the two germline ends. The CDR3 runs to 15 residues. CDR3 sequence reads: CASSFLWGVGQPQHF. CDR3 nucleotide sequence: TGTGCCAGCAGCTTCTTGTGGGGAGTGGGTCAGCCCCAGCATTTT.

The chain couples TRBV28 to TRBJ1-4; D unclear. This CDR3 has 15 residues. The V end was cut by 2 bases, the J end by 17 bases, with 24 bases between. CDR1 MDHEN and CDR2 SYDVKM come from the germline V gene. The CDR3 nucleotides are TGTGCCAGCAGTTTAGGCGGGTCCCCCACTCCCTACCTATTTTTT. This gives the protein CASSLGGSPTPYLFF.

The gene calls are TRBV9 and TRBJ2-1; tentative D call: TRBD1 (5 bases). With 3 bases removed from V and 4 bases from J, the gap between germline ends came to 8 bases. Germline V CDR1 and CDR2: SGDLS, YYNGEE. The CDR3 sequence is 13 residues long. The CDR3 DNA follows: TGTGCCAGCAGCGCCGGACAATACAATGAGCAGTTCTTC. It specifies CASSAGQYNEQFF.

The rearrangement uses TRBV7-9 and TRBJ2-7; 14 bases match TRBD2. The trim removed 6 bases at V and 3 bases at J, leaving 4 bases unmatched. There are 15 residues in the CDR3. The germline V gene encodes CDR1 SEHNR and CDR2 FQNEAQ (reference sequence). CDR3 in amino acids: CASRPGLAGGYEQYF. In DNA, the CDR3 is TGTGCCAGCAGACCCGGACTAGCGGGAGGCTACGAGCAGTACTTC.

The gene calls are TRBV7-9 and TRBJ1-3; 9 bases map to TRBD1. The CDR3 has 15 amino acids. Per germline, CDR1 SEHNR and CDR2 FQNEAQ (reference sequence). V was clipped by 5 bases and J by 4 bases; unmatched bases: 6. The CDR3 loop is CASSPGQGQGNTIYF. In nucleotides, the CDR3 is TGTGCCAGCAGCCCCGGACAGGGGCAGGGAAACACCATATATTTT.

This sequence joins TRBV5-4 and TRBJ2-3, with 14 bases identical to TRBD2. The CDR3 covers 18 residues. The germline V gene encodes CDR1 SGHNT and CDR2 YYREEE (reference sequence). J lost 6 bases, V lost 2 bases, and 11 bases had no gene match. This chain's CDR3 is CASSLVATSGRAVDTQYF. The CDR3 coding sequence is TGTGCCAGCAGCTTAGTTGCGACTAGCGGGAGGGCCGTGGATACGCAGTATTTT.

CDR3 bases: TGTGCCAGCAGCTTAGGGGACAGGGGATACGAGCAGTACTTC. This sequence encodes CASSLGDRGYEQYF. The gene calls are TRBV7-3 and TRBJ2-7; the match to TRBD1 covers 10 bases. The CDR3 loop spans 14 amino acids. The V segment lost 2 bases and the J segment 4 bases; nucleotides outside the gene matches: 2. The germline CDR1 and CDR2 sequences are SGHTA and FQGTGA.

A few counts support this clone. The chain joins TRBV30 to TRBJ2-5; 7 bases match TRBD2. The CDR3 covers 16 residues. Germline V gives CDR1 GTSNPN, CDR2 SVGIG (reference sequence). The junction had 13 bases not matched to a gene; V was cut back by 2 bases and J by 4 bases. CDR3 protein: CAWSPGTISNGETQYF. CDR3 DNA sequence: TGTGCCTGGAGTCCGGGGACTATTTCGAACGGAGAGACCCAGTACTTC.

This sequence joins TRBV25-1 and TRBJ2-1, with 10 bases aligning to TRBD1. The germline CDR1 and CDR2 sequences are MGHDK and SYGVNS. The CDR3 spans 15 residues. The V segment lost 4 bases and the J segment 4 bases; nucleotides outside the gene matches: 4. CDR3 in amino acids: CASSGQGARYNEQFF. DNA of the CDR3: TGTGCCAGCAGTGGACAGGGGGCGCGATACAATGAGCAGTTCTTC. The whole variable domain, remainder taken from reference TRBV25-1 and TRBJ2-1, is EADIYQTPRYLVIGTGKKITLECSQTMGHDKMYWYQQDPGMELHLIHYSYGVNSTEKGDLSSESTVSRIRTEHFPLTLESARPSHTSQYLCASSGQGARYNEQFFGPGTRLTVL.

The V and J genes are TRBV29-1 and TRBJ1-2, with D possibly TRBD1 on 6 matching bases. The CDR3 runs 13 residues. The V end lost 6 bases, the J end lost 3 bases, and 14 bases lay between the germline ends. Per the germline V gene, CDR1 is SQVTM and CDR2 is ANQGSEA. CDR3 coding DNA: TGCAGCGTGGGACACTTACCTGACTATGGCTACACCTTC. It specifies CSVGHLPDYGYTF.

The chain carries TRBV10-3 and TRBJ2-3; tentatively, D is TRBD1 (5 bases). V was clipped by 7 bases and J by 6 bases, with 14 bases between them. The CDR3 is 13 residues long. Germline CDR1 ENHRY, CDR2 SYGVKD. The CDR3: CAITPQGSDTQYF. For the CDR3, the DNA is TGTGCCATCACCCCTCAGGGATCGGATACGCAGTATTTT.

The chain uses TRBV11-2 and TRBJ1-6; the match to TRBD1 covers 7 bases. Germline CDR1 SGHAT, CDR2 FQNNGV. V lost 1 base and J lost 14; bases outside the gene matches: 5. This CDR3 is built from 13 residues. The CDR3 protein is CASSLGGTVSLHF. In nucleotides, the CDR3 is TGTGCCAGCAGCTTAGGAGGGACAGTTTCCCTCCACTTT. Drawing the rest from reference TRBV11-2 and TRBJ1-6, the complete variable domain is EAGVAQSPRYKIIEKRQSVAFWCNPISGHATLYWYQQILGQGPKLLIQFQNNGVVDDSQLPKDRFSAERLKGVDSTLKIQPAKLEDSAVYLCASSLGGTVSLHFGNGTRLTVT.

This clone was found a few times. At one boundary the junction diverges from the germline segment, which might be a read error. Other DNA sequences in this specimen translate into the identical CDR3. The gene calls are TRBV2 and TRBJ2-3, with 11 bases lining up with TRBD2. The germline V gene has CDR1 SNHLY and CDR2 FYNNEI. This CDR3 is 16 amino acids long. The CDR3: CASSGGLAGYTDTQYF. In DNA form, the CDR3 reads TGTGCTAGCAGCGGTGGACTAGCGGGTTACACAGATACGCAGTATTTT.

This chain uses TRBV5-5 with TRBJ2-1; TRBD1 matches 8 bases. The length of the CDR3 is 15 residues. Germline CDR1 SGHKS, CDR2 YYEKEE (reference sequence). J was trimmed by 3 bases and V by 0 bases; bases with no gene match: 2. The CDR3 nucleotides are TGTGCCAGCAGCTTGGCCAGGGGGCTCTACAATGAGCAGTTCTTC. Protein: CASSLARGLYNEQFF.

This clone was found once. The J gene is TRBJ1-1, the V gene TRBV15; a weak D match, TRBD1 (5 bases). Looked up from germline, CDR1 is LNHNV and CDR2 is YYDKDF (reference sequence). V lost 6 bases and J 0 bases, leaving 11 bases between the germline ends. The CDR3 is 14 residues long. CDR3 residues: CATRTAEMNTEAFF. As DNA, the CDR3 is TGTGCCACCAGGACAGCCGAGATGAACACTGAAGCTTTCTTT.

This clone has only one observation. The rearrangement uses TRBV6-1 and TRBJ1-1, with D possibly being TRBD1 (5 bases). Trimming took 6 bases from V and 3 from J, leaving 14 bases between them. The CDR3 loop spans 14 amino acids. Germline V gene sequence: CDR1 MNHNS, CDR2 SASEGT. CDR3 region: CASSPGRGYTEAFF. The CDR3, as DNA: TGTGCCAGCAGCCCAGGGCGGGGATACACTGAAGCTTTCTTT.